The T cell receptor beta chain under discussion was sequenced for a study of regulatory T cells in long-lasting Graves disease. This clonotype was seen ten or more times. The time point here: newly diagnosed GD, antithyroid drugs for less than 3 months. Extracted PBMC RNA gave rise to the TCR library. Trimming stripped 0 bases from V and 3 bases from J, with 9 bases between. CDR3 length: 14 residues. Germline loops: CDR1 SGHRS, CDR2 YFSETQ. Library construction for TCR beta used iRepertoire HTBI primers and Arm-PCR of CDR3 regions. One entry per CDR3 protein, called by TCRdb with MiXCR from the multiplex PCR reads. This table has roughly 410,000 distinct CDR3 sequences, around 16% appearing once. The data were also submitted as part of a second study, on T cells in Graves' hyperthyroidism and ophthalmopathy.

The sequences come from peripheral blood mononuclear cells (PBMCs), collected at new diagnosis, from a patient treated with antithyroid drugs. This clonotype was obtained from a woman between 35 and 50 years old with Graves disease. This chain links TRBV5-1 with TRBJ1-2, with TRBD1 as a possible D gene (6 bases). The CDR3 here is CASSLAGDDYGYTF. The CDR3 coding sequence is TGCGCCAGCAGCTTGGCAGGGGATGACTATGGCTACACCTTC.